Each of the 9 T cell receptor beta chains below was sequenced from the same sample in a study of blood T cell repertoires in COVID-19. This table comes from immunoSEQ multiplex PCR, and its TCRdb copy is limited to in-frame clones, with some not included. Of under 350,000 clones listed, around 86% are singletons. The sample comprised PBMCs or T cells enriched from blood (not recorded which). The receptor set was obtained from a woman aged 35 to 49 with acute COVID-19.

V and J are TRBV6-2 or TRBV6-3 and TRBJ1-5; D possibly corresponds to TRBD1 (6 bases). The V gene lost 4 bases and the J gene lost 3 bases, with 10 bases spanning the gap. CDR3 length: 14 amino acids. Germline V lookup: CDR1 MNHEY, CDR2 SVGEGT. The CDR3 bases are TGTGCCAGCAGTTCACACAGGGACAATCAGCCCCAGCATTTT. This translates into CASSSHRDNQPQHF.

The chain carries TRBV19 and TRBJ2-3; 7 bases are shared with TRBD1. CDR1 is LNHDA, CDR2 SQIVND, per germline (reference sequence). V lost 6 bases and J lost 6; bases outside the gene matches: 15. This CDR3 is 16 amino acids long. Here the CDR3 DNA reads TGTGCCAGTAGGGGAACAGGGGCCGGGCAGTCGGATACGCAGTATTTT. Residues: CASRGTGAGQSDTQYF.

The chain couples TRBV9 to TRBJ2-5; 8 nucleotides agree with TRBD1. CDR3 length: 14 amino acids. J gave up 2 bases and V 3 bases, and 3 bases lay outside the gene matches. From germline, CDR1 is SGDLS and CDR2 YYNGEE. This chain's CDR3 is CASSGRQGQETQYF. The CDR3 DNA reads as TGTGCCAGCAGCGGACGACAGGGGCAAGAGACCCAGTACTTC.

The V gene is TRBV4-1, the J gene TRBJ2-5; 8 nucleotides align to TRBD2. J gave up 3 bases and V 6 bases, and 9 bases lay outside the gene matches. The CDR3 is made up of 15 amino acids. Germline V gene data show CDR1 as MGHRA and CDR2 as YSYEKL. The CDR3: CASSRNLAGKETQYF. For the CDR3, the DNA is TGCGCCAGCAGTCGGAATTTAGCGGGGAAAGAGACCCAGTACTTC.

This chain uses TRBV7-9 with TRBJ1-1, with D possibly being TRBD1 (6 bases). CDR3 length equals 14 residues. V dropped 4 bases and J dropped 1 base, with 10 bases sitting between them. Germline V gives CDR1 SEHNR, CDR2 FQNEAQ (reference sequence). The CDR3 DNA sequence: TGTGCCAGCAGCTATACGGGACAGAACACTGAAGCTTTCTTT. It encodes CASSYTGQNTEAFF.

Written as DNA, the CDR3 is TGTGCCAGCAGCAGTACAGGAGCTGGGGGGGCAGATACGCAGTATTTT. This gives the protein CASSSTGAGGADTQYF. V gene TRBV7-9 combines with J gene TRBJ2-3, with TRBD2 matching 7 bases. This CDR3 contains 16 residues. Looked up from germline, CDR1 is SEHNR and CDR2 is FQNEAQ (reference sequence). Trimming took 5 bases from V and 4 from J; bases not matched to a gene: 12.

This clone has a single count. This chain connects TRBV10-3 to TRBJ2-2, with D unresolved. The germline gives CDR1 ENHRY, CDR2 SYGVKD. The CDR3 length is 14 residues. V lost 0 bases to trimming and J lost 2 bases, with 4 bases between them. The CDR3 reads CAISESHNTGELFF. The CDR3 DNA is TGTGCCATCAGTGAGTCACATAACACCGGGGAGCTGTTTTTT.

The chain combines TRBV6-2 or TRBV6-3 with TRBJ1-6; 7 nucleotides line up with TRBD1. V shed 5 bases, J shed 0 bases, and the junction held 10 bases outside the gene matches. In germline, CDR1 is MNHEY, CDR2 SVGEGT. The CDR3 totals 18 residues. The CDR3: CASSRPGQYSSYNSPLHF. The CDR3 coding sequence is TGTGCCAGCAGTCGTCCGGGACAGTATAGCTCCTATAATTCACCCCTCCACTTT.

This sequence joins TRBV19 and TRBJ2-2; 8 nucleotides line up with TRBD1. J gave up 4 bases and V 1 base, and 2 bases lay outside the gene matches. Germline V gives CDR1 LNHDA, CDR2 SQIVND (reference sequence). CDR3 length: 15 amino acids. CDR3 sequence: CASSIGTGSTGELFF. The CDR3 DNA reads as TGTGCCAGTAGTATAGGGACAGGGTCCACCGGGGAGCTGTTTTTT.